This TCR beta chain is from a study of vaccination and CD4 T cells after COVID-19. On the study more broadly: The convalescents, six males and four females, included two who were Hispanic. The interval from dose two to post-vaccine sampling had a median of roughly 72 days, and it ranged from 14 to 241. Control cultures were given a CEFX pool, an HIV-1 Nef pool, or no peptide.

The Oncomine TCR Beta short-read assay generated sequence data from the DNA of cultured CD4+ T cells. Genomic DNA was extracted from cultured CD4+ T cells. Via MiXCR, TCRdb re-called the PCR reads, giving one row per CDR3 protein. The profile shows 13,000 to 15,000 distinct CDR3 sequences, about half of them singletons. In its sample, this clonotype was seen a few times. The antigen remains undetermined. Treatment of the sample: approximately 10-day PBMC culture with coronavirus spike peptide pools or control peptides (ViraFEST assay). Germline assignment: CDR1 MNHEY and CDR2 SVGEGT. Losses at the gene ends were 3 bases for V and 3 bases for J; bases not matched to a gene: 6. This CDR3 contains 15 residues.

The V gene is TRBV6-2 or TRBV6-3, the J gene TRBJ2-3; 7 bases align to TRBD2. The sample taken for sequencing was CD4+ T cells from blood, cultured in vitro. This TCR was sampled from a human donor who had recovered from COVID-19. CDR3 sequence (DNA): TGTGCCAGCAGTTATCGTGGTAGCGGGACAGATACGCAGTATTTT. It encodes CASSYRGSGTDTQYF.